These 21 T cell receptor beta chains came from one sample sequenced in a study of shared clonotypes between healthy human individuals. Using immunoSEQ multiplex PCR, the repertoire was profiled, and TCRdb retains in-frame clones only, with some absent. The table records approximately 2,000,000 clones, around 93% of them present only once. The sequenced sample was naive CD4+ T cells from PBMCs. Subset of the sample: CD45RA+ positively selected. The origin of the receptors is a man in his late teens or twenties in good health. Some clones in this sample may be carry-over from other donors' samples.

The rearrangement links TRBV5-1 to TRBJ2-5; possibly TRBD2 for D (6 bases). The CDR3 consists of 14 residues. The V end was cut by 3 bases, the J end by 2 bases, with 11 bases between. Germline V gives CDR1 SGHRS, CDR2 YFSETQ. In DNA, the CDR3 is TGCGCCAGCAGCTCGGGCGGGGATCAAGAGACCCAGTACTTC. It specifies CASSSGGDQETQYF.

The table lists this clone with a count of one. The chain has TRBV5-6 and TRBJ1-5; D not resolved. The CDR3 runs to 16 residues. Trimming removed 2 bases at V and 3 bases at J, with 15 bases between. Germline assignment: CDR1 SGHDT and CDR2 YYEEEE. In nucleotides, the CDR3 is TGTGCCAGCAGCTTTAGTCGGACGGCAAACAATCAGCCCCAGCATTTT. Protein product: CASSFSRTANNQPQHF.

V gene TRBV2 combines with J gene TRBJ1-5, with 9 bases lining up with TRBD1. The V and J ends lost 3 bases and 0 bases, in that order; junction bases with no gene match: 9. Germline V CDR1 and CDR2: SNHLY, FYNNEI. The length of the CDR3 is 18 residues. CDR3 sequence: CASSEWGDRVYSNQPQHF. The CDR3 DNA sequence: TGTGCCAGCAGTGAGTGGGGGGACAGGGTGTATAGCAATCAGCCCCAGCATTTT.

With regard to this clone: Other DNA sequences in the sample encode the same CDR3. V is TRBV28 and J is TRBJ2-3; no definite D call. The V end was cut by 2 bases, the J end by 5 bases, with 5 bases between. The germline gives CDR1 MDHEN, CDR2 SYDVKM. The CDR3 length is 12 residues. The CDR3 nucleotides are TGTGCCAGCAGTTTAGCAGGAGATACGCAGTATTTT. This encodes CASSLAGDTQYF. The full variable domain, its missing parts supplied by reference TRBV28 and TRBJ2-3, is DVKVTQSSRYLVKRTGEKVFLECVQDMDHENMFWYRQDPGLGLRLIYFSYDVKMKEKGDIPEGYSVSREKKERFSLILESASTNQTSMYLCASSLAGDTQYFGPGTRLTVL.

V gene TRBV30 combines with J gene TRBJ2-3; D is tentatively TRBD1 or TRBD2 (5 bases each). With 0 bases removed from V and 6 bases from J, the gap between germline ends came to 10 bases. Germline V gene lookup returns CDR1 GTSNPN and CDR2 SVGIG (reference sequence). This CDR3 is 13 amino acids long. The CDR3 coding sequence is TGTGCCTGGAGTGTGAACAGGAGGGATACGCAGTATTTT. Translation: CAWSVNRRDTQYF.

V and J are TRBV28 and TRBJ2-5; weak D call: TRBD1 (6 bases). V was shortened by 5 bases and J by 5 bases, with 15 bases between the two germline ends. This CDR3 region has 14 residues. CDR1 is MDHEN, CDR2 SYDVKM, per germline. CDR3 coding DNA: TGTGCCAGCAGTCCCCAGCAGGGGTTGGAGACCCAGTACTTC. The encoded protein is CASSPQQGLETQYF. The full variable domain, rest sourced from reference TRBV28 and TRBJ2-5, is DVKVTQSSRYLVKRTGEKVFLECVQDMDHENMFWYRQDPGLGLRLIYFSYDVKMKEKGDIPEGYSVSREKKERFSLILESASTNQTSMYLCASSPQQGLETQYFGPGTRLLVL.

The chain links TRBV30 to TRBJ1-1; D not certain. V was clipped by 2 bases and J by 11 bases, with 15 bases between them. There are 12 residues in the CDR3. Germline V gene sequence: CDR1 GTSNPN, CDR2 SVGIG (reference sequence). The CDR3 loop reads CAWSSWVAGAFF. In DNA, the CDR3 is TGTGCCTGGAGTTCCTGGGTCGCGGGGGCTTTCTTT.

This clone was found once. The same CDR3 arises from other DNA sequences in this sample as well. V and J are TRBV6-1 and TRBJ1-3, with D unresolved. V lost 1 base and J lost 2, with 3 bases in between. The germline V gene has CDR1 MNHNS and CDR2 SASEGT. The CDR3 contains 13 residues. DNA of the CDR3: TGTGCCAGCAGTGAAGGGCCTGGAAACACCATATATTTT. This gives the protein CASSEGPGNTIYF.

The chain employs TRBV7-8 and TRBJ2-1; 7 bases match TRBD2. The CDR3 extends over 15 amino acids. The germline gives CDR1 SGHVS, CDR2 FQNEAQ. Trimming took 6 bases from V and 3 from J; bases not matched to a gene: 8. The CDR3 coding sequence is TGTGCCAGCAGTTTCCGGGACTACATCTACAATGAGCAGTTCTTC. Its protein is CASSFRDYIYNEQFF.

This clone was detected once. The gene calls are TRBV5-1 and TRBJ1-2; D is ambiguous. This CDR3 spans 15 amino acids. The germline V and J ends were trimmed by 0 bases and 8 bases, with 17 bases remaining between them. Germline V CDR1 and CDR2: SGHRS, YFSETQ. The DNA of the CDR3 is TGCGCCAGCAGCTTGGCACCGACCCTCAGAGAGGGCTACACCTTC. This encodes CASSLAPTLREGYTF. The full variable domain, in which reference TRBV5-1 and TRBJ1-2 provide the parts outside the CDR3, is KAGVTQTPRYLIKTRGQQVTLSCSPISGHRSVSWYQQTPGQGLQFLFEYFSETQRNKGNFPGRFSGRQFSNSRSEMNVSTLELGDSALYLCASSLAPTLREGYTFGSGTRLTVV.

This chain connects TRBV5-1 to TRBJ2-1, with unresolved D. V was trimmed by 7 bases and J by 0 bases, leaving 11 bases between them. Germline CDR1 reads SGHRS; CDR2 reads YFSETQ. The CDR3 covers 14 residues. The CDR3 region has the DNA TGCGCCAGCCGAGCGCAGAGCTCCTACAATGAGCAGTTCTTC. Protein: CASRAQSSYNEQFF. Using reference TRBV5-1 and TRBJ2-1 for the parts outside the CDR3, the full variable domain is KAGVTQTPRYLIKTRGQQVTLSCSPISGHRSVSWYQQTPGQGLQFLFEYFSETQRNKGNFPGRFSGRQFSNSRSEMNVSTLELGDSALYLCASRAQSSYNEQFFGPGTRLTVL.

The chain uses TRBV11-2 and TRBJ2-3, with D perhaps TRBD1 or TRBD2 (6 bases each). The germline V and J ends were trimmed by 2 bases and 4 bases, with 13 bases remaining between them. Germline loops: CDR1 SGHAT, CDR2 FQNNGV. The CDR3 has 15 residues. CDR3 DNA: TGTGCCAGCAGCTTACGGGGGCTTAGCTCAGATACGCAGTATTTT. Translation: CASSLRGLSSDTQYF.

The V and J genes are TRBV19 and TRBJ2-3; D possibly uses TRBD1 or TRBD2 (5 bases each). Trimming shortened V by 6 bases and J by 6 bases, and 22 bases separated the two germline ends. The CDR3 runs to 16 residues. In germline, CDR1 is LNHDA, CDR2 SQIVND (reference sequence). The CDR3 is CASRWIGTGASDTQYF. DNA for the CDR3: TGTGCCAGTAGGTGGATTGGGACCGGGGCTTCCGATACGCAGTATTTT.

This clone appeared once. The rearrangement uses TRBV6-6 and TRBJ2-7; 7 bases are shared with TRBD2. Germline V lookup: CDR1 MNHNY, CDR2 SVGAGI (reference sequence). V lost 6 bases, J lost 4 bases, and 12 bases stayed unmatched. The CDR3 spans 15 residues. CDR3: CASSPRSASGYEQYF. The CDR3 DNA reads as TGTGCCAGCAGCCCCAGATCGGCTAGCGGTTACGAGCAGTACTTC.

Regarding this clone: Other DNA sequences of this sample code for an identical CDR3. The gene calls are TRBV19 and TRBJ2-7, with 9 bases fitting TRBD1. This CDR3 region has 13 residues. The trim removed 1 base at V and 6 bases at J, leaving 1 base unmatched. The germline CDR1 and CDR2 sequences are LNHDA and SQIVND (reference sequence). CDR3 bases: TGTGCCAGTAGTATAGGACAGGGGGGCGAGCAGTACTTC. Encoded protein: CASSIGQGGEQYF. Drawing the rest from reference TRBV19 and TRBJ2-7, the complete variable domain is DGGITQSPKYLFRKEGQNVTLSCEQNLNHDAMYWYRQDPGQGLRLIYYSQIVNDFQKGDIAEGYSVSREKKESFPLTVTSAQKNPTAFYLCASSIGQGGEQYFGPGTRLTVT.

The chain couples TRBV7-2 to TRBJ2-7; maybe TRBD1 (6 bases). Germline V gene sequence: CDR1 SGHTA, CDR2 FQGNSA. The germline V and J ends were trimmed by 5 bases and 6 bases, with 11 bases remaining between them. The CDR3 sequence is 12 residues long. The CDR3: CASSQTGFEQYF. The CDR3 coding sequence is TGTGCCAGCAGCCAGACAGGTTTCGAGCAGTACTTC.

The rearrangement joins TRBV11-3 to TRBJ2-2; unclear D gene. There are 12 residues in the CDR3. Germline CDR1 SGHNT, CDR2 YENEEA. Trimming shortened V by 8 bases and J by 5 bases, and 9 bases separated the two germline ends. Here the CDR3 DNA reads TGTGCCAGCCGTGCGAGGACCGGGGAGCTGTTTTTT. Its translation: CASRARTGELFF.

This chain connects TRBV18 to TRBJ1-2; weak D call: TRBD1 (6 bases). Trimming removed 0 bases at V and 4 bases at J, with 12 bases between. Germline loops: CDR1 KGHSH, CDR2 LQKENI. The CDR3 totals 15 residues. DNA for the CDR3: TGTGCCAGCTCACCACCAAGAGACAGGTCCTATGGCTACACCTTC. Its protein product is CASSPPRDRSYGYTF. The full variable domain, completed using reference TRBV18 and TRBJ1-2, is NAGVMQNPRHLVRRRGQEARLRCSPMKGHSHVYWYRQLPEEGLKFMVYLQKENIIDESGMPKERFSAEFPKEGPSILRIQQVVRGDSAAYFCASSPPRDRSYGYTFGSGTRLTVV.

Details on this clone: The same CDR3 is also encoded by other DNA sequences in this sample. The V call is TRBV18, the J call TRBJ1-3; possible D gene TRBD1, 5 bases. The CDR3 loop spans 14 amino acids. Trimming took 3 bases from V and 4 from J, leaving 10 bases between them. CDR1 is KGHSH, CDR2 LQKENI, per germline. CDR3 in amino acids: CASSPGTDGNTIYF. The CDR3 bases are TGTGCCAGCTCACCCGGGACCGACGGAAACACCATATATTTT.

The chain uses TRBV2 and TRBJ2-3; D is undetermined. Trimming cost V 6 bases and J 4 bases, with 5 bases left between them. From germline, CDR1 is SNHLY and CDR2 FYNNEI. The CDR3 is made up of 11 amino acids. This chain's CDR3 is CASSAADTQYF. The CDR3 coding sequence is TGTGCCAGCAGCGCCGCAGATACGCAGTATTTT.

V is TRBV11-2 and J is TRBJ2-7; 8 bases fit TRBD1. Germline assignment: CDR1 SGHAT and CDR2 FQNNGV. Trimming cost V 5 bases and J 3 bases; bases outside gene matches: 15. CDR3 length equals 17 residues. This CDR3 is CASSLGLSTGALYEQYF. The CDR3, as DNA: TGTGCCAGCAGCCTAGGCCTTTCGACAGGGGCCCTCTACGAGCAGTACTTC.